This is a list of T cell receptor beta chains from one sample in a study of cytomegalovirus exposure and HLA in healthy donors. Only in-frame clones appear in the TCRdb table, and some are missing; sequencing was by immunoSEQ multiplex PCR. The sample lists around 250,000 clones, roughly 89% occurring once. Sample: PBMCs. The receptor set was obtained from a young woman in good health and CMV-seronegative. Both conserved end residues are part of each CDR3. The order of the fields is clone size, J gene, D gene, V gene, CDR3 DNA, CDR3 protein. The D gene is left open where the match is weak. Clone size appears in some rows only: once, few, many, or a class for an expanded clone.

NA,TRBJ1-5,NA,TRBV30,TGTGCCTGGAGTTTGGGCCACACAGGGATAAGCAATCAGCCCCAGCATTTT,CAWSLGHTGISNQPQHF
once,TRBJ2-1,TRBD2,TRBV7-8,TGTGCCAGCAGCTTAGGAGCGGGGGGACCTTCGGAGCAGTTCTTC,CASSLGAGGPSEQFF
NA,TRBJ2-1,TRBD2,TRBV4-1,TGCGCCAGCAGCCAACTCAGCGGGGGGGCCCCCAATGAGCAGTTCTTC,CASSQLSGGAPNEQFF
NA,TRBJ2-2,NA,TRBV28,TGTGCCAGCAGTCCTCAGGGGGGAGAGGGGGAGCTGTTTTTT,CASSPQGGEGELFF
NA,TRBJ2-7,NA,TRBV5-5,TGTGCCAGCAGCTTGGGAATGCCGGCCTACGAGCAGTACTTC,CASSLGMPAYEQYF
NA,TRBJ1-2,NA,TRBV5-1,TGCGCCAGCAGCTTGGAATCAGGCACCTATGGCTACACCTTC,CASSLESGTYGYTF
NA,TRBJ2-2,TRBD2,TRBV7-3,TGTGCCAGCAGCTCCGCTAGCGGGGGGGCCTTCGGGGAGCTGTTTTTT,CASSSASGGAFGELFF
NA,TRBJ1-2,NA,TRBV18,TGTGCCAGCTCACCACCGAGCGGGGTTAGCAATGGCTACACCTTC,CASSPPSGVSNGYTF
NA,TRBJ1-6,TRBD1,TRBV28,TGTGCCAGCAGCCGGACAGGATTGAATTCACCCCTCCACTTT,CASSRTGLNSPLHF
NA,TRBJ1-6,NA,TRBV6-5,TGTGCCAGCAGTTATTGGGGCGATAATTCACCCCTCCACTTT,CASSYWGDNSPLHF
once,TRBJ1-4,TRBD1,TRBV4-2,TGTGCCAGCAGCCAAGAGGGACAGAGAGGCGGAACTAATGAAAAACTGTTTTTT,CASSQEGQRGGTNEKLFF
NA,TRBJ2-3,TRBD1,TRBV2,TGTGCCACCTTGGACAGGGGGAGCACAGATACGCAGTATTTT,CATLDRGSTDTQYF
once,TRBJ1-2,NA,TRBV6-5,TGTGCCAGCAGGTACGAAGACAGGTTCGGCTACACCTTC,CASRYEDRFGYTF
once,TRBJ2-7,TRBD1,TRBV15,TGTGCCACCAGCAGTGACCGGGACAGCAACGAGCAGTACTTC,CATSSDRDSNEQYF
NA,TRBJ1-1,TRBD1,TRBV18,TGTGCCAGCTCACCGACGGACAGGCCGAACACTGAAGCTTTCTTT,CASSPTDRPNTEAFF
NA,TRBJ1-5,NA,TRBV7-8,TGTGCCAGCAGCTTAGCTGTCCCGTATAGCAATCAGCCCCAGCATTTT,CASSLAVPYSNQPQHF
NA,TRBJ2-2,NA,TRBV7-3,TGTGCCAGCAGCTTAATAGTCGGCAGAGGTCCCGGGGAGCTGTTTTTT,CASSLIVGRGPGELFF
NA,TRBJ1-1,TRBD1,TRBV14,TGTGCCAGCAGCGGATTGGGACAGGTAGTGAACACTGAAGCTTTCTTT,CASSGLGQVVNTEAFF
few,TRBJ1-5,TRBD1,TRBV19,TGTGCCAGTACGGGACAGGCCGAGGTAGAGCCCCAGCATTTT,CASTGQAEVEPQHF
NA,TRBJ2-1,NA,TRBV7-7,TGTGCTAGCAGCCCAATGGGGGGACCAGGTAACAATGAGCAGTTCTTC,CASSPMGGPGNNEQFF
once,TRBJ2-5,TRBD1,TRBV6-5,TGTGCCAGCAGCCGGGGACAGGGTTCAGAGACCCAGTACTTC,CASSRGQGSETQYF
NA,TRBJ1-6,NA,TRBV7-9,TGTGCCAGCGGCGGGGGTCCACTGAATTCACCCCTCCACTTT,CASGGGPLNSPLHF
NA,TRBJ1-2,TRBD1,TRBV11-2,TGTGCCAGCAGCTTAGGAAGTGGGGACAGGAGAGGTGGCTACACCTTC,CASSLGSGDRRGGYTF
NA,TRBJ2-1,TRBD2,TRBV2,TGTGCCAGCAGTGAATGGGCTAGCGGGAGCTACAATGAGCAGTTCTTC,CASSEWASGSYNEQFF
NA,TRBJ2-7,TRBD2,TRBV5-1,TGCGCCAGCAGCTTCCCCGGGACTAACGAGCAGTACTTC,CASSFPGTNEQYF
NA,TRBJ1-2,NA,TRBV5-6,TGTGCCAGCAGCTTGGCTATCGGTCCTGGCTACACCTTC,CASSLAIGPGYTF
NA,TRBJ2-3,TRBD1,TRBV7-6,TGTGCCAGCAGCTTCCGGGGACAGGGGACAGATACGCAGTATTTT,CASSFRGQGTDTQYF
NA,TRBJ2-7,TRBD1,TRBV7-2,TGTGCCAGCAGCTTAGCAGGGGACAGGGTAGGGGAGCAGTACTTC,CASSLAGDRVGEQYF
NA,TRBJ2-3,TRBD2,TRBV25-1,TGTGCCAGCAACGCAGCGGGGAGCACAGATACGCAGTATTTT,CASNAAGSTDTQYF
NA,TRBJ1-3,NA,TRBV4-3,TGCGCCAGCAGCCAAGATGGCTACACCATATATTTT,CASSQDGYTIYF
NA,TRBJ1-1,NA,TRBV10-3,TGTGCCATCAGTGAGTCTGGGACACCCATTGAAGCTTTCTTT,CAISESGTPIEAFF
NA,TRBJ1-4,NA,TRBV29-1,TGCAGCGTGGGAGACAGGCCCGATGAAAAACTGTTTTTT,CSVGDRPDEKLFF
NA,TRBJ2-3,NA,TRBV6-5,TGTGCCAGCAAAGCAGGGCCCGATACGCAGTATTTT,CASKAGPDTQYF
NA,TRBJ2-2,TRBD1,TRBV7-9,TGTGCCAGCAGTCTCATAGACAACAGGGGCCGGGAGCTGTTTTTT,CASSLIDNRGRELFF
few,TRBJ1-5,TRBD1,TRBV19,TGTGCCAGTAGTATAGCAGGGGGCAGTCAGCCCCAGCATTTT,CASSIAGGSQPQHF
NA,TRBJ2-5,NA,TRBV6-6,TGTGCCAGCAGTTCCCCCGCGGCTGCGGAGACCCAGTACTTC,CASSSPAAAETQYF
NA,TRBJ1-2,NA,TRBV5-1,TGCGCCAGCAGCTTGGTGACGGAGATGAGCGGCTATGGCTACACCTTC,CASSLVTEMSGYGYTF
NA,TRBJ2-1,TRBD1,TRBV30,TGTGCCTGGAATGGACAGGGAACATACAATGAGCAGTTCTTC,CAWNGQGTYNEQFF
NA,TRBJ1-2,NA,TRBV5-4,TGTGCCAGCAGCTTGAAAGGGGCGGCTTATGGCTACACCTTC,CASSLKGAAYGYTF
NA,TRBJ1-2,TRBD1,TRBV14,TGTGCCAGCAGCCAAGATCATGTGACAGGGGGCAGCTATGGCTACACCTTC,CASSQDHVTGGSYGYTF
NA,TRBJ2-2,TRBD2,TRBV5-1,TGCGCCAGCAGCTCCCGGACTAGCGGGGCGAACACCGGGGAGCTGTTTTTT,CASSSRTSGANTGELFF
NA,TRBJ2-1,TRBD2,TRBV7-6,TGTGCCAGCAGCTTAGAGGGCCTAGCGGGGGGGCCTTTTCTGGGAGAGCAGTTCTTC,CASSLEGLAGGPFLGEQFF
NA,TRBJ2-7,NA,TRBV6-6,TGTGCCAGCAGTCCACCTCGTGACAGCTCCTACGAGCAGTACTTC,CASSPPRDSSYEQYF
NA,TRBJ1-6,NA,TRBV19,TGTGCCAGTAGGTCAGGGGACTCCTATAATTCACCCCTCCACTTT,CASRSGDSYNSPLHF
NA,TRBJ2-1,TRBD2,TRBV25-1,TGTGCCAGCAGTGAACCGGGACTAGCCTCCCCTACCAATGAGCAGTTCTTC,CASSEPGLASPTNEQFF
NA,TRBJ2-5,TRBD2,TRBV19,TGTGCCAGTAGCCACTCGCACAGCGGGGGCCATCAAGAGACCCAGTACTTC,CASSHSHSGGHQETQYF
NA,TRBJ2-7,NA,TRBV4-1,TGCGCCAGCAGCCAAGCTACAGGGAGCTCCTACGAGCAGTACTTC,CASSQATGSSYEQYF
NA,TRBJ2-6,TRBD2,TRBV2,TGTGCCAGCAGTGTTCGGGGGGGGCCCACTTCTGGGGCCAACGTCCTGACTTTC,CASSVRGGPTSGANVLTF
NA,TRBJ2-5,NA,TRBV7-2,TGTGCCAGCAGCGATACTACGGGAGAGACCCAGTACTTC,CASSDTTGETQYF
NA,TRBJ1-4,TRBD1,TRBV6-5,TGTGCCAGCAGTACAGGGACAGCAACTAATGAAAAACTGTTTTTT,CASSTGTATNEKLFF
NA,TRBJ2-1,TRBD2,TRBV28,TGTGCCAGCCTCCAGGGTAGCGGGGCCTACAATGAGCAGTTCTTC,CASLQGSGAYNEQFF
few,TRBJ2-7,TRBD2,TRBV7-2,TGTGCCAGCAGCGAGGGACTAGGAATGTACGAGCAGTACTTC,CASSEGLGMYEQYF
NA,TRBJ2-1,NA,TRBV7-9,TGTGCCAGCAGCCCAGGGTATCTCGTGCAGTTCTTC,CASSPGYLVQFF
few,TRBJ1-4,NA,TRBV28,TGTGCCAGCGGAAAGCAGGGTTGGGAAAAACTGTTTTTT,CASGKQGWEKLFF